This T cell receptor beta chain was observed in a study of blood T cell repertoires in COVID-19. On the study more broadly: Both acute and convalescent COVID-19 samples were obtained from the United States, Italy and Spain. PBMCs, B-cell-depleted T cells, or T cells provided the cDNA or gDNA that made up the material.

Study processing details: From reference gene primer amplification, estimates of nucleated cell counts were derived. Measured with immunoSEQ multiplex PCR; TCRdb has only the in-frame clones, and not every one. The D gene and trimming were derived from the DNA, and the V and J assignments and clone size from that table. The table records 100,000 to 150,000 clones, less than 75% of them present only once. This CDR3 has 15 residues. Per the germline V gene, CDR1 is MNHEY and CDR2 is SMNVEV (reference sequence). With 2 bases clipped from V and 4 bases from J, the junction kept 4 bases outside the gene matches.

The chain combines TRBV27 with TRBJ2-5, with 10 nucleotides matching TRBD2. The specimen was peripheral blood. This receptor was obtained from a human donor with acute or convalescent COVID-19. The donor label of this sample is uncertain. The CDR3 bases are TGTGCCAGCAGTTTAGGTCTAGCGGGGGCAGAGACCCAGTACTTC. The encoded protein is CASSLGLAGAETQYF.